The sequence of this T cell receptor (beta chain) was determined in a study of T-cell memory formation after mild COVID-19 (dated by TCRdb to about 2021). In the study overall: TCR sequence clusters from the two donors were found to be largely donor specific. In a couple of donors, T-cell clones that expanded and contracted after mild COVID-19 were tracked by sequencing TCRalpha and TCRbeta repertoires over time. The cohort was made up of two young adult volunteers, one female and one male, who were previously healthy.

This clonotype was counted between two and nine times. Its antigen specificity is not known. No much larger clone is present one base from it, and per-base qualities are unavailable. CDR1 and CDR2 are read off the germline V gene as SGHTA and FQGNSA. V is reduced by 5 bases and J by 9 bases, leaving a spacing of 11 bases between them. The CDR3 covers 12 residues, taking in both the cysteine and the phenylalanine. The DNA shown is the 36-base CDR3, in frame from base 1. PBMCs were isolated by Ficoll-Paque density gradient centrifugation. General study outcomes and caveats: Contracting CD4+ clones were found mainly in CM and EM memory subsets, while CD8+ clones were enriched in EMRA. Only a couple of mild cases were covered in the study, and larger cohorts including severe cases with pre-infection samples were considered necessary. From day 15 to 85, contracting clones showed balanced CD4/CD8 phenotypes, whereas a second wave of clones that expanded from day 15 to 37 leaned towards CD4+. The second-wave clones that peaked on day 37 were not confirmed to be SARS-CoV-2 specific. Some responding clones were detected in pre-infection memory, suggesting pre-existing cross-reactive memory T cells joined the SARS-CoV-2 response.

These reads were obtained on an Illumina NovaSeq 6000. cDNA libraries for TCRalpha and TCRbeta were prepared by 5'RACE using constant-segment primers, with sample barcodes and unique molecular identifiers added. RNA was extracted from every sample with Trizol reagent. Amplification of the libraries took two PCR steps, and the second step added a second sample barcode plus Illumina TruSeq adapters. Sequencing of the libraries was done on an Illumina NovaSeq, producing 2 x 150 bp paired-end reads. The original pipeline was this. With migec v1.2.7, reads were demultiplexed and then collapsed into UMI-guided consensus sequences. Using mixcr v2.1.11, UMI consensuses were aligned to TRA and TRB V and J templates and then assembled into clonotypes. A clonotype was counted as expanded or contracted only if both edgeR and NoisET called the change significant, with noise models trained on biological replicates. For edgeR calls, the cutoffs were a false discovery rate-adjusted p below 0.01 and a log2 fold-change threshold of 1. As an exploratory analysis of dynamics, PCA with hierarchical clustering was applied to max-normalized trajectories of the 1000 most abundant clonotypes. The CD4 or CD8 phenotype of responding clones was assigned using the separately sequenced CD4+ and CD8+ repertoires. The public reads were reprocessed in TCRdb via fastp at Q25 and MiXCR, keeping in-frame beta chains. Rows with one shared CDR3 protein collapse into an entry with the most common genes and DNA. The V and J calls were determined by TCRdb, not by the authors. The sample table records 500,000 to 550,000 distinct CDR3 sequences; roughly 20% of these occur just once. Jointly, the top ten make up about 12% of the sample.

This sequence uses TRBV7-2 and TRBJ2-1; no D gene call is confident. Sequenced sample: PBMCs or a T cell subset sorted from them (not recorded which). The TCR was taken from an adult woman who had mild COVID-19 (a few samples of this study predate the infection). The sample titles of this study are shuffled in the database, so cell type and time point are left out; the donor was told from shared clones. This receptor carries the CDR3 CASSGVRVEQFF. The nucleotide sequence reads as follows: TGTGCCAGCAGCGGGGTCCGGGTTGAGCAGTTCTTC.